The entry below describes one T cell receptor beta chain. This sample is drawn from a study of blood T cell repertoires in COVID-19. Study context: Samples of COVID-19 (acute and convalescent) were obtained from the United States, Italy and Spain. Sources were T cells, B-cell-depleted T cells, or PBMCs; the material itself was cDNA or gDNA.

Those enrolled in Seattle joined during active infection and were followed longitudinally afterward. The CDR3 extends over 13 amino acids. The V and J ends lost 5 bases and 4 bases respectively, with 11 bases between them. Libraries were prepared by immunoSEQ multiplex PCR; TCRdb keeps only in-frame clonotypes and omits some of them. The repertoire holds 200,000 to 250,000 clones, with 70% to 90% as singletons. Sequencing input: peripheral blood. The origin of this receptor is a woman in her seventies with COVID-19, enrolled during active disease. The chain combines TRBV12-3 or TRBV12-4 with TRBJ1-2; D is uncertain. The CDR3 loop reads CASSTVSGYGYTF. As DNA, the CDR3 is TGTGCCAGCAGTACGGTCTCGGGCTATGGCTACACCTTC.